This T cell receptor beta chain comes out of a study of regulatory T cells in long-lasting Graves disease. The overall study: More than 5 years of antithyroid drugs with positive TSH receptor antibodies defined persistent Graves' disease.

This clonotype was counted a few times. Time point given: persistent/refractory GD, antithyroid drugs over 5 years with positive TRAb. Preparation of the TCR library used RNA extracted from PBMCs. By American Thyroid Association guidelines, Graves' disease was diagnosed in the cohort. Building of the TCR beta libraries involved iRepertoire HTBI primers and Arm-PCR of CDR3 regions. A single record per CDR3 protein comes from TCRdb applying MiXCR to the multiplex PCR reads. The repertoire holds approximately 400,000 distinct CDR3 sequences, with 20% to 30% as singletons. The CDR3 runs to 13 residues. Trimming cost V 5 bases and J 8 bases, with 13 bases left between them.

The gene calls are TRBV12-3 or TRBV12-4 and TRBJ2-4, with D perhaps matching TRBD2 (6 bases). This TCR was recovered from a female donor with Graves disease. The input for sequencing was peripheral blood mononuclear cells (PBMCs), taken when the disease was refractory, from a patient treated with antithyroid drugs. This chain's CDR3 is CASSPGGAHIQYF. The CDR3 DNA follows: TGTGCCAGCAGTCCCGGGGGTGCACACATTCAGTACTTC.